The 21 T cell receptor beta chains reported below all come from one sample, sequenced in a study of cytomegalovirus exposure and HLA in healthy donors (dated by TCRdb to about 2017). Preparation of the library involved the immunoSEQ multiplex PCR assay. A mixture of 60 forward primers for TCR Vbeta segments and 13 reverse primers for TCR Jbeta segments was used in the multiplex PCR. In its TCRdb copy, this immuneACCESS table keeps in-frame sequences only and misses some clones. Where compared with another copy, unresolved V genes explain less than half of these, and the others have no known cause. The sample contains around 160,000 clones, more than 60% of them found a single time. Together, the top ten hold about 12% of the sample. Sequenced input: PBMCs. The receptors come from a middle-aged man in good health and CMV-seropositive.

In this sample, this clone turned up once. The genes are TRBV29-1 and TRBJ2-3; D may be TRBD2 (6 bases). The CDR3 length is 14 residues. Trimming stripped 7 bases from V and 4 bases from J, with 18 bases between. Germline V gene sequence: CDR1 SQVTM, CDR2 ANQGSEA. The CDR3 DNA follows: TGCAGCGCCTGCCCCGGGACTCTCCCAGATACGCAGTATTTT. Its protein is CSACPGTLPDTQYF.

This clone was detected only a few times. The chain couples TRBV5-1 to TRBJ2-5, with 11 bases lining up with TRBD2. The CDR3 is 14 amino acids. Germline CDR1 is SGHRS and CDR2 is YFSETQ. The ends lost 3 bases at V and 4 bases at J; junction bases unmatched: 2. CDR3 protein: CASSYGLAGETQYF. DNA for the CDR3: TGCGCCAGCAGCTACGGACTAGCGGGAGAGACCCAGTACTTC. The whole variable domain, filled in from reference TRBV5-1 and TRBJ2-5, reads KAGVTQTPRYLIKTRGQQVTLSCSPISGHRSVSWYQQTPGQGLQFLFEYFSETQRNKGNFPGRFSGRQFSNSRSEMNVSTLELGDSALYLCASSYGLAGETQYFGPGTRLLVL.

The chain couples TRBV19 to TRBJ1-2; 7 bases map to TRBD1. J gave up 1 base and V 6 bases, and 8 bases lay outside the gene matches. Germline V gene data show CDR1 as LNHDA and CDR2 as SQIVND (reference sequence). The CDR3 extends over 15 amino acids. This chain's CDR3 is CASREMGTVNYGYTF. The CDR3 DNA is TGTGCCAGTAGGGAAATGGGGACAGTTAACTATGGCTACACCTTC.

This clone was counted once. V is TRBV7-2 and J is TRBJ1-2; D is perhaps TRBD1 (5 bases). Germline V gene data show CDR1 as SGHTA and CDR2 as FQGNSA. This CDR3 has 13 residues. Trimming removed 0 bases from V and 5 bases from J, with 7 bases in between. In DNA form, the CDR3 reads TGTGCCAGCAGCTTAGCGGGGCAGTATGGCTACACCTTC. Translated: CASSLAGQYGYTF.

CDR3 region: CASRARTSGIGYF. CDR3 coding DNA: TGTGCCAGCAGAGCCCGGACTAGCGGGATCGGTTACTTC. The rearrangement uses TRBV28 and TRBJ2-7; TRBD2 matches 12 bases. J was trimmed by 13 bases and V by 6 bases; bases with no gene match: 10. This CDR3 spans 13 amino acids. Looked up from germline, CDR1 is MDHEN and CDR2 is SYDVKM.

V usage is TRBV5-4 and J usage is TRBJ1-2; tentative D call: TRBD1 (5 bases). This CDR3 spans 12 amino acids. Germline CDR1 and CDR2: SGHNT and YYREEE (reference sequence). The ends were cut back, 0 bases at V and 10 bases at J, with 10 bases in the middle. CDR3 DNA: TGTGCCAGCAGCTTGGCAGGGAGGGACTACACCTTC. Encoded protein: CASSLAGRDYTF.

The chain carries TRBV19 and TRBJ1-2, with unresolved D. CDR1 and CDR2 from the germline V gene are LNHDA and SQIVND (reference sequence). The CDR3 consists of 13 residues. The germline V and J ends were trimmed by 2 bases and 6 bases, with 10 bases remaining between them. This CDR3 is CASSIKVPDGYTF. The DNA of the CDR3 is TGTGCCAGTAGTATAAAAGTACCGGATGGCTACACCTTC.

This chain links TRBV9 with TRBJ2-1; 9 bases line up with TRBD2. The CDR3 runs 18 residues. The germline CDR1 and CDR2 sequences are SGDLS and YYNGEE. V gave up 0 bases and J gave up 1 base; unmatched junction bases: 8. The chain's CDR3 is CASSVGPALAGSYNEQFF. CDR3 DNA sequence: TGTGCCAGCAGCGTAGGGCCCGCGCTAGCGGGATCCTACAATGAGCAGTTCTTC.

A word on this clone: Germline is not matched at one junction end, which may reflect a read error. This chain links TRBV7-9 with TRBJ2-3, with TRBD2 matching 14 bases. Germline V gene sequence: CDR1 SEHNR, CDR2 FQNEAQ (reference sequence). CDR3 length: 14 residues. CDR3 residues: CSSSSGLAGEAQYF. CDR3 in DNA: TGTTCCAGCAGCTCGGGACTAGCGGGAGAGGCGCAGTATTTT.

This clone was found a few times. The rearrangement uses TRBV27 and TRBJ2-7; tentative D call: TRBD2 (5 bases). The CDR3 is 13 amino acids. The germline gives CDR1 MNHEY, CDR2 SMNVEV (reference sequence). Trimming took 4 bases from V and 6 from J, leaving 13 bases between them. This CDR3 is CASSSWRGSEQYF. The CDR3 DNA follows: TGTGCCAGCAGTTCCTGGAGAGGGAGCGAGCAGTACTTC.

The chain has TRBV11-2 and TRBJ2-7; 8 bases fit TRBD1. Germline values: CDR1 SGHAT, CDR2 FQNNGV. The CDR3 is made up of 13 amino acids. Unmatched junction bases numbered 3, after V lost 5 bases and J lost 3 bases. CDR3 sequence: CASSPTGVYEQYF. The CDR3 bases are TGTGCCAGCAGCCCGACAGGGGTCTACGAGCAGTACTTC.

The chain recombines TRBV18 with TRBJ2-1; TRBD2 matches 13 bases. J was trimmed by 12 bases and V by 5 bases; bases with no gene match: 4. CDR1 KGHSH and CDR2 LQKENI come from the germline V gene. The CDR3 extends over 13 amino acids. CDR3 bases: TGTGCCAGCTCATCGGGACTAGCGGGAACGCAGTTCTTC. Translating it yields CASSSGLAGTQFF.

This clone was seen a handful of times. The chain combines TRBV30 with TRBJ2-5, with 11 bases identical to TRBD2. The ends lost 5 bases at V and 0 bases at J; junction bases unmatched: 8. In germline, CDR1 is GTSNPN, CDR2 SVGIG (reference sequence). The CDR3 has 16 amino acids. CDR3 sequence reads: CAWLLAGDGYQETQYF. The CDR3, as DNA: TGTGCCTGGTTACTAGCGGGGGATGGGTACCAAGAGACCCAGTACTTC.

The chain couples TRBV6-4 to TRBJ2-5; the match to TRBD2 covers 8 bases. In germline, CDR1 is MRHNA, CDR2 SNTAGT. This CDR3 contains 18 residues. Trimming removed 2 bases from V and 0 bases from J; junction bases left unmatched: 11. CDR3 protein: CASSDPKTSEKYQETQYF. The CDR3, as DNA: TGTGCCAGCAGTGACCCGAAGACTAGCGAAAAGTACCAAGAGACCCAGTACTTC.

V is TRBV11-2 and J is TRBJ2-1; TRBD2 might be the D (5 bases). In germline, CDR1 is SGHAT, CDR2 FQNNGV. This CDR3 contains 18 residues. Trimming removed 2 bases at V and 0 bases at J, with 17 bases between. The CDR3 protein is CASSLYVVGESSYNEQFF. CDR3 DNA: TGTGCCAGCAGCTTATACGTGGTGGGAGAGAGCTCCTACAATGAGCAGTTCTTC.

The genes are TRBV27 and TRBJ2-1, with 10 bases fitting TRBD2. Germline V gives CDR1 MNHEY, CDR2 SMNVEV (reference sequence). The CDR3 is 17 amino acids. V was clipped by 7 bases and J by 8 bases; unmatched bases: 17. This CDR3 is CASTRRDRAGGPYEQFF. The CDR3 nucleotides read TGTGCCAGCACCCGCCGCGATCGAGCGGGAGGGCCCTATGAGCAGTTCTTC.

There are a few counts of this clone. The rearrangement links TRBV5-1 to TRBJ1-5; no clear D. This CDR3 spans 13 amino acids. Germline values: CDR1 SGHRS, CDR2 YFSETQ. The V end lost 2 bases, the J end lost 5 bases, and 8 bases lay between the germline ends. The CDR3 sequence is CASSFYGDQPQHF. The DNA of the CDR3 is TGCGCCAGCAGCTTTTACGGTGATCAGCCCCAGCATTTT.

Details on this clone: Other nucleotide sequences from this sample produce the same CDR3. V and J are TRBV29-1 and TRBJ2-5; D unclear. The CDR3 contains 11 residues. Trimming left V 0 bases short and J 4 bases short, with 3 bases between. Germline CDR1 SQVTM, CDR2 ANQGSEA. The CDR3 DNA reads TGCAGCGTTGAAGATCGAGAGACCCAGTACTTC. Its protein product is CSVEDRETQYF.

This clone has just a few counts. The chain combines TRBV5-6 with TRBJ2-1; D might be TRBD2 (5 bases). Germline V lookup: CDR1 SGHDT, CDR2 YYEEEE. Trimming cost V 0 bases and J 10 bases, with 11 bases left between them. This CDR3 is 13 amino acids long. The CDR3 loop reads CASSLVDSREQFF. CDR3 DNA sequence: TGTGCCAGCAGCTTGGTGGACTCAAGGGAGCAGTTCTTC. Supplemented by reference TRBV5-6 and TRBJ2-1, the full variable domain reads DAGVTQSPTHLIKTRGQQVTLRCSPKSGHDTVSWYQQALGQGPQFIFQYYEEEERQRGNFPDRFSGHQFPNYSSELNVNALLLGDSALYLCASSLVDSREQFFGPGTRLTVL.

This chain links TRBV27 with TRBJ2-7; 8 bases align to TRBD1. The CDR3 runs 13 residues. J was trimmed by 2 bases and V by 4 bases; bases with no gene match: 1. CDR1 and CDR2 from the germline V gene are MNHEY and SMNVEV (reference sequence). The CDR3 protein is CASSSGGAYEQYF. The CDR3 DNA follows: TGTGCCAGCAGTTCAGGGGGCGCCTACGAGCAGTACTTC.

This clone was observed once. V gene TRBV5-1 combines with J gene TRBJ2-3; a weak D match, TRBD1 (7 bases). Per the germline V gene, CDR1 is SGHRS and CDR2 is YFSETQ. This CDR3 contains 14 residues. V shed 6 bases and J shed 2 bases, with 13 bases lying between them. CDR3 amino acids: CASTPGGFTDTQYF. CDR3 coding DNA: TGCGCCAGCACCCCAGGGGGGTTCACAGATACGCAGTATTTT.